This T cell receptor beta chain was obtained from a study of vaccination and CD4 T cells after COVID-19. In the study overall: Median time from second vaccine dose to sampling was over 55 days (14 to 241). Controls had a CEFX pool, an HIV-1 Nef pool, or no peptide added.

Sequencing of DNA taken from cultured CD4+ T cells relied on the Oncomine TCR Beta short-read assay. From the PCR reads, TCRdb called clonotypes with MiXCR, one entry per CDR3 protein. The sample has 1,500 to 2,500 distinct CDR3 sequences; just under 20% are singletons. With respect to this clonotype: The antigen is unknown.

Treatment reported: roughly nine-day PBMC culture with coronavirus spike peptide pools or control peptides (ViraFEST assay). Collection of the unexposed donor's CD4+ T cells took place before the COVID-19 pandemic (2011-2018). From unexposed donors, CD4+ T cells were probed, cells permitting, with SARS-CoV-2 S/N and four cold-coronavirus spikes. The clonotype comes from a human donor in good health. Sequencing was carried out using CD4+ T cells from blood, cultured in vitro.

The CDR3 nucleotides are TGTGCCACAACGGGACAGGGGGCGATTCTTAGCACAGATACGCAGTATTTT. Translated: CATTGQGAILSTDTQYF. The chain couples TRBV7-9 to TRBJ2-3, with TRBD1 matching over 12 bases. The CDR3 has 17 amino acids. J lost 0 bases, V lost 10 bases, and 11 bases had no gene match. Germline values: CDR1 SEHNR, CDR2 FQNEAQ (reference sequence).